This TCR beta chain originates from a study of shared clonotypes between healthy human individuals. In the case of this clone: Antigen specificity is unknown.

Nashville, Tennessee was home to all donors, each a Caucasian adult. Overall study results and limits: When compared with the clonotypes that were shared by all four sorted-subset donors, the non-shared clonotypes turned out to have lower generation probabilities.

Several immunoSEQ 96-well plates shared each subset's DNA, each plate a replicate. The data were produced by immunoSEQ multiplex PCR, yet TCRdb's version contains in-frame clones alone and is incomplete. The table has around 1,000,000 clones, approximately 77% seen once. Germline lookup yields CDR1 LGHNT and CDR2 FRNRAP. This CDR3 region has 15 residues. J lost 4 bases, V lost 5 bases, and 8 bases had no gene match. The clonotype originates from a young man in good health. Some clones in this sample may be carry-over from other donors' samples. The genes are TRBV12-5 and TRBJ2-5; 9 bases fit TRBD1. The sample taken for sequencing was memory CD4+ T cells from PBMCs. The subset was: CD45RA-negative fraction. CDR3 DNA: TGTGCTAGTGGTCCCGGACAGGGGCCAGGAGAGACCCAGTACTTC. Translating gives CASGPGQGPGETQYF.